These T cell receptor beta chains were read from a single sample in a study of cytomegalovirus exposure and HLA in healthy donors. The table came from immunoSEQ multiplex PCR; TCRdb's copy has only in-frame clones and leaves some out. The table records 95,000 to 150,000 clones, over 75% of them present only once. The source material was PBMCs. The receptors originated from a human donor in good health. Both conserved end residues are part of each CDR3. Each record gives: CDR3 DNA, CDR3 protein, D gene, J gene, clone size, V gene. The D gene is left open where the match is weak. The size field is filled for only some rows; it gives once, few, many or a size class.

DNA: TGTGCCAGCAGCTCCGCCCTAGGGGGGGGCTCCTACGAGCAGTACTTC
CDR3: CASSSALGGGSYEQYF
D: NA
J: TRBJ2-7
size: NA
V: TRBV7-8

DNA: TGTGCCAGCAGTTTATTTACTAGCGGGAGCTACAATGAGCAGTTCTTC
CDR3: CASSLFTSGSYNEQFF
D: TRBD2
J: TRBJ2-1
size: NA
V: TRBV28

DNA: TGTGCCAGCTCACCGGGACAGCTCCCGGGAAACACCATATATTTT
CDR3: CASSPGQLPGNTIYF
D: TRBD1
J: TRBJ1-3
size: NA
V: TRBV18

DNA: TGTGCCAGCAGCTTAGGCGCAGGCGTAAGGTACTTC
CDR3: CASSLGAGVRYF
D: NA
J: TRBJ2-7
size: NA
V: TRBV7-9

DNA: TGTGCCAGCAGTTTAATGGGGGGGAACACTGAAGCTTTCTTT
CDR3: CASSLMGGNTEAFF
D: NA
J: TRBJ1-1
size: NA
V: TRBV28

DNA: TGTGCCAGCAGTGAAGGCGGGAGTCCCACCTACGAGCAGTACTTC
CDR3: CASSEGGSPTYEQYF
D: TRBD2
J: TRBJ2-7
size: NA
V: TRBV2

DNA: TGCGCCAGCAGCCGGACTAGCGGGAAGTATGAGCAGTTCTTC
CDR3: CASSRTSGKYEQFF
D: TRBD2
J: TRBJ2-1
size: NA
V: TRBV10-1

DNA: TGTGCCAGCAGGCGAGGCGGGAGCGGGTATGAGCAGTTCTTC
CDR3: CASRRGGSGYEQFF
D: TRBD2
J: TRBJ2-1
size: NA
V: TRBV28

DNA: TGTGCCAGCAGTTACCCGGGTTCTGGGGCCAACGTCCTGACTTTC
CDR3: CASSYPGSGANVLTF
D: NA
J: TRBJ2-6
size: few
V: TRBV6-5

DNA: TGCAGCGTAGAACTAGCGGGAGTCTCCTACGAGCAGTACTTC
CDR3: CSVELAGVSYEQYF
D: TRBD2
J: TRBJ2-7
size: NA
V: TRBV29-1

DNA: TGTGCCACCAGCACCGGAGGGGTCACTGAAGCTTTCTTT
CDR3: CATSTGGVTEAFF
D: NA
J: TRBJ1-1
size: NA
V: TRBV15

DNA: TGTGCCAGCAGCAAAGGACTAGGTCAATCTGAGCAGTTCTTC
CDR3: CASSKGLGQSEQFF
D: NA
J: TRBJ2-1
size: NA
V: TRBV21-1

DNA: TGTGCCAGCAGTGAAGTTCAGGGCTCAGATACGCAGTATTTT
CDR3: CASSEVQGSDTQYF
D: NA
J: TRBJ2-3
size: few
V: TRBV2

DNA: TGTGCCAGCTCTCCTCAACGCGGGAGGGAGACCCAGTACTTC
CDR3: CASSPQRGRETQYF
D: TRBD2
J: TRBJ2-5
size: NA
V: TRBV18

DNA: TGTGCCAGCAGCCGGGGACAGGGGCCTACTAATGAAAAACTGTTTTTT
CDR3: CASSRGQGPTNEKLFF
D: TRBD1
J: TRBJ1-4
size: once
V: TRBV27

DNA: TGTGCCAGCAGTAGGACAGGGAACACCGGGGAGCTGTTTTTT
CDR3: CASSRTGNTGELFF
D: TRBD1
J: TRBJ2-2
size: few
V: TRBV28

DNA: TGCGCCAGCAGCTTGGAAGGGGGCGGGCAGCCCCAGCATTTT
CDR3: CASSLEGGGQPQHF
D: TRBD1
J: TRBJ1-5
size: NA
V: TRBV5-1

DNA: TGTGCCAGCTCACCCGACGGGAACTATGGCTACACCTTC
CDR3: CASSPDGNYGYTF
D: NA
J: TRBJ1-2
size: once
V: TRBV18

DNA: TGTGCCAGCAGTTTATATGGACAGGGATCTATTGATGGCTACACCTTC
CDR3: CASSLYGQGSIDGYTF
D: TRBD1
J: TRBJ1-2
size: NA
V: TRBV27

DNA: TGTGCCAGTACGGAGGGGCGCGATAATTCACCCCTCCACTTT
CDR3: CASTEGRDNSPLHF
D: NA
J: TRBJ1-6
size: NA
V: TRBV19

DNA: TGTGCCAGTAGTACCCCAAGACAGGGGAAGGGCTATGGCTACACCTTC
CDR3: CASSTPRQGKGYGYTF
D: TRBD1
J: TRBJ1-2
size: NA
V: TRBV19

DNA: TGTGCCAGCAGAACAGGCTCTGGGGCCAACGGCCTGACTTTC
CDR3: CASRTGSGANGLTF
D: NA
J: TRBJ2-6
size: NA
V: TRBV28

DNA: TGTGCCAGCAGCTTGGGCGATGAGCAGTTCTTC
CDR3: CASSLGDEQFF
D: NA
J: TRBJ2-1
size: few
V: TRBV7-6

DNA: TGTGCCAGCTCACCTCGACAGAACTATGGCTACACCTTC
CDR3: CASSPRQNYGYTF
D: NA
J: TRBJ1-2
size: NA
V: TRBV18

DNA: TGTGCCAGCTCACCTCGACAGGGGGGTCAAGAGACCCAGTACTTC
CDR3: CASSPRQGGQETQYF
D: TRBD1
J: TRBJ2-5
size: NA
V: TRBV18

DNA: TGTGCCAGCAGCGCGCAAGGACAGCCCCGCTATGGCTACACCTTC
CDR3: CASSAQGQPRYGYTF
D: NA
J: TRBJ1-2
size: few
V: TRBV9

DNA: TGTGCCAGTAGAGAGGGGGTGGGCTATCAGCCCCAGCATTTT
CDR3: CASREGVGYQPQHF
D: NA
J: TRBJ1-5
size: NA
V: TRBV19

DNA: TGTGCCAGTAGCCGCTCTCTAGCGGACCCTTTTATAGAGCAGTACTTC
CDR3: CASSRSLADPFIEQYF
D: TRBD2
J: TRBJ2-7
size: once
V: TRBV19